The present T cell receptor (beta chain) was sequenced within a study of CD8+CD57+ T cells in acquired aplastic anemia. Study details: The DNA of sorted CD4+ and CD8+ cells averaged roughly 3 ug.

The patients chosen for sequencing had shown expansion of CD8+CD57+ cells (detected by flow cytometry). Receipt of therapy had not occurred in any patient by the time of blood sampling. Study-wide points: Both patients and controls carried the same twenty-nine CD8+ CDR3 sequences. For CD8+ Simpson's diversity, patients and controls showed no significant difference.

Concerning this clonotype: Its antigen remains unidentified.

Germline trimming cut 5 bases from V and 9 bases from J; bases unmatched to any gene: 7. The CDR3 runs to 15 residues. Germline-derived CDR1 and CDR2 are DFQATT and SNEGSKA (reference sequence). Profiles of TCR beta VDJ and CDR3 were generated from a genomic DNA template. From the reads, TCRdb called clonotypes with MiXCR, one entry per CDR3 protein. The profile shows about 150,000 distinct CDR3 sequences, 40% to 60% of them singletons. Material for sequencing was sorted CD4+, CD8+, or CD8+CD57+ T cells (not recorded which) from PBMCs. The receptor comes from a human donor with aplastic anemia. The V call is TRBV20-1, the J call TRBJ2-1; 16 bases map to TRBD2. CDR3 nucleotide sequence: TGCAGTGCTCAAGGGACTAGCGGGAGGGCCACTGAGCAGTTCTTC. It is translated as CSAQGTSGRATEQFF.